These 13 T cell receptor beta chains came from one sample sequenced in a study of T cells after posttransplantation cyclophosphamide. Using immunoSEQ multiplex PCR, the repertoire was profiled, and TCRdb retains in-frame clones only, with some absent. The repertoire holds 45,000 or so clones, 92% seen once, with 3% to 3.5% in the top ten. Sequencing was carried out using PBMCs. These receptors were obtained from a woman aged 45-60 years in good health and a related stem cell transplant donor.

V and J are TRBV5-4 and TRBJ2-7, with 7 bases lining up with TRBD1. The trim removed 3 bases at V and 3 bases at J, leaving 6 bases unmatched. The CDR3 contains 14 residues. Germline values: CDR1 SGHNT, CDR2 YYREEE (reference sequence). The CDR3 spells CASSSAGGSYEQYF. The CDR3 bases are TGTGCCAGCAGCTCTGCAGGGGGTAGCTACGAGCAGTACTTC.

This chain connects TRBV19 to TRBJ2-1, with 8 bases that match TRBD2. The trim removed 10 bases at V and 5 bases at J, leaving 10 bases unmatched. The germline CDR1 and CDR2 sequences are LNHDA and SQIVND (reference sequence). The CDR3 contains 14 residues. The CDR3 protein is CATSRRGENNEQFF. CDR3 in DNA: TGTGCCACCAGCCGGCGGGGGGAGAACAATGAGCAGTTCTTC.

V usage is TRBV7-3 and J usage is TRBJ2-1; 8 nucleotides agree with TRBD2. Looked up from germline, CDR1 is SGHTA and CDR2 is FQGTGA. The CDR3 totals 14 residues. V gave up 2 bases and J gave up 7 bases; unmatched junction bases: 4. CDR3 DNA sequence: TGTGCCAGCAGCTTATCGGGACTAGTAAATGAGCAGTTCTTC. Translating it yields CASSLSGLVNEQFF.

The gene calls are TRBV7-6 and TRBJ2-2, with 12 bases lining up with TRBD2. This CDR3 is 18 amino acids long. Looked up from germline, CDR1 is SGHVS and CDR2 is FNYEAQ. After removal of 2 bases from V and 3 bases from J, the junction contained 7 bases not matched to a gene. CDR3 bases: TGTGCCAGCAGCTTATCCCCGGGACTAGCGGGCTACACCGGGGAGCTGTTTTTT. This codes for CASSLSPGLAGYTGELFF.

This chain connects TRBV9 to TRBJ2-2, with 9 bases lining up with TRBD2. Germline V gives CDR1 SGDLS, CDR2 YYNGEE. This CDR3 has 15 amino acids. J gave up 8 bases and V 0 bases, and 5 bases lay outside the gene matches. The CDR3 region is CASSVASSGTGELFF. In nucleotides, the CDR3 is TGTGCCAGCAGCGTAGCCTCTAGCGGGACTGGGGAGCTGTTTTTT.

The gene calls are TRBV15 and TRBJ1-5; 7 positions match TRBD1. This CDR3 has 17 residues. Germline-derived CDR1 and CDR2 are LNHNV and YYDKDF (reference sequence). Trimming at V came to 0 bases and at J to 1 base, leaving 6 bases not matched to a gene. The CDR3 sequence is CATSRERGLLSNQPQHF. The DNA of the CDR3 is TGTGCCACCAGCAGAGAGAGGGGGCTTCTAAGCAATCAGCCCCAGCATTTT.

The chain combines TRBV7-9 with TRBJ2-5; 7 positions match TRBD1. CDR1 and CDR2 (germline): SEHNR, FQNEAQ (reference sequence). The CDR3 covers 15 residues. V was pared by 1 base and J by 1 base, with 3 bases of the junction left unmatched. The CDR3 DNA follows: TGTGCCAGCAGCTTAGTGCAGGGGGTCCAAGAGACCCAGTACTTC. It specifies CASSLVQGVQETQYF.

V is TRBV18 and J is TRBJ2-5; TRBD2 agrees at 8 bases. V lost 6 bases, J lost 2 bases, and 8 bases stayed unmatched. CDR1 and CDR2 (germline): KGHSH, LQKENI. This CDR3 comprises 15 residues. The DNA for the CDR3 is TGTGCCAGCTCCCATGGGACTAGTCTACAAGAGACCCAGTACTTC. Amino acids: CASSHGTSLQETQYF.

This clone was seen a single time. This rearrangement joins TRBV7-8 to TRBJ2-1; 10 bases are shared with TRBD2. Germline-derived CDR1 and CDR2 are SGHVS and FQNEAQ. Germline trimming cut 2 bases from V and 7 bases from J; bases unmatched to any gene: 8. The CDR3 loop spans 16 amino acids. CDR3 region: CASSLSGLAGANEQFF. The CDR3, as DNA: TGTGCCAGCAGCTTATCGGGTCTAGCGGGAGCGAATGAGCAGTTCTTC. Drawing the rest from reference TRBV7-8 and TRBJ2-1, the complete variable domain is GAGVSQSPRYKVAKRGQDVALRCDPISGHVSLFWYQQALGQGPEFLTYFQNEAQLDKSGLPSDRFFAERPEGSVSTLKIQRTQQEDSAVYLCASSLSGLAGANEQFFGPGTRLTVL.

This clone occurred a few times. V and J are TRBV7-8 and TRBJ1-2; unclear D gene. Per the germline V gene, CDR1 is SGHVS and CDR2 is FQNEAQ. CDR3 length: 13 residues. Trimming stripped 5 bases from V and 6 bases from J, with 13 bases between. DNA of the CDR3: TGTGCCAGCAGCCCCGAAGAGGCGGATGGCTACACCTTC. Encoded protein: CASSPEEADGYTF.

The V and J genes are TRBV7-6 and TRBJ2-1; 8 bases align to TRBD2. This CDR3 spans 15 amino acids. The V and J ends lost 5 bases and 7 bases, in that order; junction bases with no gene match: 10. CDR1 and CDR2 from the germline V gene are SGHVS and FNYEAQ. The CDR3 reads CASSLRGGVGNEQFF. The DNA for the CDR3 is TGTGCCAGCAGCCTTCGGGGGGGCGTGGGAAATGAGCAGTTCTTC.

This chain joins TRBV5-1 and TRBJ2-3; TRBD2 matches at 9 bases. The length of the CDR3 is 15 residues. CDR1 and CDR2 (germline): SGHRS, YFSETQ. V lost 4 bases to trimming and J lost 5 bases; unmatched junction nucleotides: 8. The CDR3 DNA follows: TGCGCCAGCAGCCCGGCGGGGGGGCGGGGAGATACGCAGTATTTT. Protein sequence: CASSPAGGRGDTQYF.

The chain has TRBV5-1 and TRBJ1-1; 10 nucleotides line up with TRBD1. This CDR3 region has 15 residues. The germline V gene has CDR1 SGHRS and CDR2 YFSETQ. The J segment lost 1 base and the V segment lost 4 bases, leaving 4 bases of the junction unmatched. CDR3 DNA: TGCGCCAGCAGCGCCCGGACAGGGGGGAACACTGAAGCTTTCTTT. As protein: CASSARTGGNTEAFF.